The 8 T cell receptor beta chains listed next were all sequenced from one sample in a study of T cells in women clearing cervical HPV infection. Sequenced by immunoSEQ multiplex PCR; TCRdb stores in-frame clones only, minus some. This listing includes 46,000 or so clones. Sequencing was performed on blood buffy coat. These receptors were obtained from a woman between 18 and 70 years old with a cervical HPV16 infection that either progressed to CIN3+ or cleared (not recorded which).

Notes on this clone: The observed sequence ends 3 residues before the CDR3 terminus, with the missing tail filled in from the germline J gene. This chain uses TRBV7-6 with TRBJ2-4; tentative D call: TRBD1 (6 bases). The CDR3 extends over 16 amino acids. Per germline, CDR1 SGHVS and CDR2 FNYEAQ. The part of the CDR3 DNA that was read is TGTGCCAGCAGCTTAGGAGGGGGTACAGGGAACTATGGT. Translation: CASSLGGGTGNYG. The full CDR3 protein is CASSLGGGTGNYGQYF.

To note about this clone: The CDR3 is cut off 3 residues early in the read; its end comes from the germline J gene. The chain recombines TRBV7-6 with TRBJ2-5; 16 bases are shared with TRBD2. The length of the CDR3 is 17 residues. The V segment lost 6 bases and the J segment 7 bases; nucleotides outside the gene matches: 11. Germline CDR1 and CDR2: SGHVS and FNYEAQ. The CDR3 sequence: CASSHPGLAGGPGTQYF. CDR3 DNA (partial): TGTGCCAGCAGTCACCCGGGACTAGCGGGGGGGCCAGGGACC.

About this clone: The read comes to an end 3 residues before the CDR3 does, leaving the germline J gene to fill in the end. The chain joins TRBV30 to TRBJ1-1; TRBD1 agrees at 7 bases. The V segment lost 5 bases and the J segment 3 bases; nucleotides outside the gene matches: 3. Germline-derived CDR1 and CDR2 are GTSNPN and SVGIG (reference sequence). CDR3 length: 12 residues. The chain's CDR3 is CAWGQADTEAFF. CDR3 bases read: TGTGCCTGGGGACAGGCGGACACTGAA.

Concerning this clone: The missing CDR3 end, 3 residues past where the read stops, is filled in from the germline J gene. This chain connects TRBV6-2 or TRBV6-3 to TRBJ1-4, with D perhaps TRBD1 (5 bases). CDR3 length equals 14 residues. Germline-derived CDR1 and CDR2 are MNHEY and SVGEGT. The CDR3 loop reads CASSYSRENSPLFF. The CDR3 bases that were read are TGTGCCAGCAGTTACAGCAGGGAAAATTCACCA.

Points on this clone: Coverage ceases 3 residues before the CDR3 finishes, and the germline J gene fills in the end. The chain is built from TRBV5-6 and TRBJ1-4, with 8 bases fitting TRBD1. The length of the CDR3 is 14 residues. Germline lookup yields CDR1 SGHDT and CDR2 YYEEEE. The sequenced part of the CDR3 DNA is TGTGCCAGCAGCTCCAGGGGGCCCAATTCACCA. This codes for CASSSRGPNSP. The whole CDR3 is CASSSRGPNSPLFF. The whole variable domain, remainder taken from reference TRBV5-6 and TRBJ1-4, is DAGVTQSPTHLIKTRGQQVTLRCSPKSGHDTVSWYQQALGQGPQFIFQYYEEEERQRGNFPDRFSGHQFPNYSSELNVNALLLGDSALYLCASSSRGPNSPLFFGSGTQLSVL.

As concerns this clone: With the read ending 3 residues before the CDR3 end, the germline J gene is used to fill in that end. The chain recombines TRBV20-1 with TRBJ2-5; 9 bases map to TRBD1. Germline CDR1 DFQATT, CDR2 SNEGSKA (reference sequence). V lost 6 bases, J lost 1 base, and 6 bases stayed unmatched. The CDR3 runs 14 residues. CDR3 DNA (partial): TGCAGTGCCCCCACGGGACAGGGCCAAGAGACC. It encodes CSAPTGQGQET. The full CDR3 protein reads CSAPTGQGQETQYF.

On this clone itself: The CDR3 end lies 3 residues beyond the end of the read and is filled in from the germline J gene. The gene calls are TRBV19 and TRBJ2-1, with 13 bases matching TRBD2. Germline V CDR1 and CDR2: LNHDA, SQIVND (reference sequence). Trimming at V came to 5 bases and at J to 1 base, leaving 11 bases not matched to a gene. The CDR3 loop spans 19 amino acids. The DNA read from the CDR3 is TGTGCCAGTAGTTCTTCGACTAGCGGGGGGATAGGGTCCTACAATGAG. As protein: CASSSSTSGGIGSYNE. The full CDR3 protein reads CASSSSTSGGIGSYNEQFF.

As regards this clone: The missing CDR3 end, 3 residues past where the read stops, is filled in from the germline J gene. V gene TRBV2 combines with J gene TRBJ2-7; 7 nucleotides agree with TRBD2. The germline V gene encodes CDR1 SNHLY and CDR2 FYNNEI. The CDR3 contains 14 residues. The ends lost 4 bases at V and 0 bases at J; junction bases unmatched: 3. Here the CDR3 reads CASSGGGSSYEQYF. The sequenced CDR3 bases are TGTGCCAGCAGTGGCGGCGGGAGCTCCTACGAG. Looking up the rest from reference TRBV2 and TRBJ2-7 gives the full variable domain: EPEVTQTPSHQVTQMGQEVILRCVPISNHLYFYWYRQILGQKVEFLVSFYNNEISEKSEIFDDQFSVERPDGSNFTLKIRSTKLEDSAMYFCASSGGGSSYEQYFGPGTRLTVT.